The entry below describes one T cell receptor (beta chain). This CDR3 is 15 amino acids long. Germline V gene lookup returns CDR1 LGHDT and CDR2 YNNKEL (reference sequence). V shed 4 bases and J 5 bases; nucleotides not matched to a gene: 8. The protocol was immunoSEQ multiplex PCR, while the TCRdb copy is restricted to in-frame clones and leaves out a portion. The sample contains about 190,000 clones, almost 95% of which appear only once. The data were obtained in a study of T cell responses to AZD1222 COVID-19 vaccine. The source of this sequence is an adult in good health. Sequenced material: peripheral blood, taken on day 0 of AZD1222 vaccination. This chain connects TRBV3-1 (or the pseudogene TRBV3-2) to TRBJ1-1; 9 bases are shared with TRBD1. As DNA, the CDR3 is TGTGCCAGCAGCCCTCTGGGACAGGGAGAAACTGAAGCTTTCTTT. It translates to CASSPLGQGETEAFF.